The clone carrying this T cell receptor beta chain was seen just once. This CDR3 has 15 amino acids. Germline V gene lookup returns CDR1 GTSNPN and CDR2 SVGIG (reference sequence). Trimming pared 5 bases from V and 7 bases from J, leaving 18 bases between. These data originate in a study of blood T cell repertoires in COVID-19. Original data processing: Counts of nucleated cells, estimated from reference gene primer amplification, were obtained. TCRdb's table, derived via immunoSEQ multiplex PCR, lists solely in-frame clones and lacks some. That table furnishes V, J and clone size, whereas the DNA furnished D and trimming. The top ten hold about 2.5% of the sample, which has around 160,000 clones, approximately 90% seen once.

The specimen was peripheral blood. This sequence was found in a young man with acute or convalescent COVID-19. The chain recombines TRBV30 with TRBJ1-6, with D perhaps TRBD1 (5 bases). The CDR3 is CAWGHKAGWNSPLHF. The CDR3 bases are TGTGCCTGGGGTCACAAGGCAGGGTGGAATTCACCCCTCCACTTT.